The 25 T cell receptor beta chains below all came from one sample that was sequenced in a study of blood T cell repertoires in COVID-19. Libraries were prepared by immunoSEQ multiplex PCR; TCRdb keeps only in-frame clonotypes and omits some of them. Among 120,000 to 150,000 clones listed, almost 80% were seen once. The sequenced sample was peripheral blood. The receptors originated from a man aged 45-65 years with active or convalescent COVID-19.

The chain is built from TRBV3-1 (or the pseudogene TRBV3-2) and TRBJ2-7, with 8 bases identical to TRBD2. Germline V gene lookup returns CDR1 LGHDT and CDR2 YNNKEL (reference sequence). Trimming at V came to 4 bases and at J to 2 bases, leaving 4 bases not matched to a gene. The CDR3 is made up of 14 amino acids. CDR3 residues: CASSPGGGTYEQYF. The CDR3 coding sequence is TGTGCCAGCAGCCCCGGGGGGGGCACCTACGAGCAGTACTTC.

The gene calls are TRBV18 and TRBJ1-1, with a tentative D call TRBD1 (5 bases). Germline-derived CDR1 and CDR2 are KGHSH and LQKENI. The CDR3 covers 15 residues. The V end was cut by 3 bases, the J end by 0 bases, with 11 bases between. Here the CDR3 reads CASSPDSLMNTEAFF. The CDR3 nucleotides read TGTGCCAGCTCACCTGACAGTCTCATGAACACTGAAGCTTTCTTT. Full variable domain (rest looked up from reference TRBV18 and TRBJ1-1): NAGVMQNPRHLVRRRGQEARLRCSPMKGHSHVYWYRQLPEEGLKFMVYLQKENIIDESGMPKERFSAEFPKEGPSILRIQQVVRGDSAAYFCASSPDSLMNTEAFFGQGTRLTVV.

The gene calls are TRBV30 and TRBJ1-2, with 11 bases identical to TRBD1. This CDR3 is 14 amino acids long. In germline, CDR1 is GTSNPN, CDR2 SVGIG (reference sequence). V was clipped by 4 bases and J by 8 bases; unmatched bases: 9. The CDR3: CAWTGTGGWEGYTF. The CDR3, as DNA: TGTGCCTGGACCGGGACAGGGGGGTGGGAAGGCTACACCTTC. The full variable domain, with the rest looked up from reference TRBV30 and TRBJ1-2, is SQTIHQWPATLVQPVGSPLSLECTVEGTSNPNLYWYRQAAGRGLQLLFYSVGIGQISSEVPQNLSASRPQDRQFILSSKKLLLSDSGFYLCAWTGTGGWEGYTFGSGTRLTVV.

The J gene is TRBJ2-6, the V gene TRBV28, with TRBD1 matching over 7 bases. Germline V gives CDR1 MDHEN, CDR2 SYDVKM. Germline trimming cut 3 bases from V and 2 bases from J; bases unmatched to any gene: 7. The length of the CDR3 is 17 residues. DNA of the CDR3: TGTGCCAGCAGTTTTCCTTCAGGGGGTACTGGGGCCAACGTCCTGACTTTC. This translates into CASSFPSGGTGANVLTF.

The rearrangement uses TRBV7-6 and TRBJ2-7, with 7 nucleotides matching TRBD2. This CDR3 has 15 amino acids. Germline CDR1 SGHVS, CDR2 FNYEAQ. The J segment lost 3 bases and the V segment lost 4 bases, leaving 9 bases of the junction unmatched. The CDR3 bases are TGTGCCAGCAGCTCTCAACCTAGCGGCATCTACGAGCAGTACTTC. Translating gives CASSSQPSGIYEQYF.

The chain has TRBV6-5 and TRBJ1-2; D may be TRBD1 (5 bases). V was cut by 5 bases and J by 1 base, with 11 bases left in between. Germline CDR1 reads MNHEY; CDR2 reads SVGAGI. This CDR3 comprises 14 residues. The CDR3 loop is CASSNAGGNYGYTF. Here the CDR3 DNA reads TGTGCCAGCAGTAATGCGGGGGGTAACTATGGCTACACCTTC.

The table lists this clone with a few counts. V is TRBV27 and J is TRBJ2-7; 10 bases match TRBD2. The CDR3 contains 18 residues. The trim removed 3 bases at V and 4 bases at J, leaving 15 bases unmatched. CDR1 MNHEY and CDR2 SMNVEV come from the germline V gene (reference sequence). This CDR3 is CASSFIAGGEYSDYEQYF. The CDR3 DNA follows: TGTGCCAGCAGTTTTATAGCGGGAGGTGAATATTCCGATTACGAGCAGTACTTC.

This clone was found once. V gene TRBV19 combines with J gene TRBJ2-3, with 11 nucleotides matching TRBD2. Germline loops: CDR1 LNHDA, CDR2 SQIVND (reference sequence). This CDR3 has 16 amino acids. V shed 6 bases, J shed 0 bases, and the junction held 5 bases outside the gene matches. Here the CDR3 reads CASRSWTSGSTDTQYF. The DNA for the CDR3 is TGTGCCAGTAGATCATGGACTAGCGGGAGCACAGATACGCAGTATTTT.

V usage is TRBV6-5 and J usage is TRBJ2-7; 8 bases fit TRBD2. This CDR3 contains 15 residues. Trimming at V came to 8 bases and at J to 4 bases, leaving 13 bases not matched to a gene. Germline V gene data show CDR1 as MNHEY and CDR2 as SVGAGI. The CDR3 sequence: CASSPVGGRRYEQYF. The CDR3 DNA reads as TGTGCCAGCTCCCCCGTCGGCGGGAGGAGGTACGAGCAGTACTTC.

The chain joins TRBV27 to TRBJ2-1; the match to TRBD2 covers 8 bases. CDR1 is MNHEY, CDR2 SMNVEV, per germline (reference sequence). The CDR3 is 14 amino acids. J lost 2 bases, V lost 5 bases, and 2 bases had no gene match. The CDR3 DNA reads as TGTGCCAGCAGTCCGGGACTAGCCTACAATGAGCAGTTCTTC. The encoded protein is CASSPGLAYNEQFF.

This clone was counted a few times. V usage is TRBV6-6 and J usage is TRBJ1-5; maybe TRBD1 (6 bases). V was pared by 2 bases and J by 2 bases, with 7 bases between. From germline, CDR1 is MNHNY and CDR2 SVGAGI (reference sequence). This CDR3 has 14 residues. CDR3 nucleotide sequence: TGTGCCAGCAGTTACCCAGGGGGCAATCAGCCCCAGCATTTT. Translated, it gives CASSYPGGNQPQHF.

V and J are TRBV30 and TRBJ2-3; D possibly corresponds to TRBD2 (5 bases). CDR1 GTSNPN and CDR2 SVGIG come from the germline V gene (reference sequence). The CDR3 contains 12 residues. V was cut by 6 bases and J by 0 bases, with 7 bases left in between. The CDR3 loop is CACGESTDTQYF. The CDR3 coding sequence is TGTGCCTGCGGGGAGAGCACAGATACGCAGTATTTT.

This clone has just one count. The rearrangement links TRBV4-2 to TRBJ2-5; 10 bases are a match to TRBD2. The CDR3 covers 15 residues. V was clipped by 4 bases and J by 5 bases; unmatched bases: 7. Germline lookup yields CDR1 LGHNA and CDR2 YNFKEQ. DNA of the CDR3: TGTGCCAGCAGCCGAGCGGGAGGGCCGATGGAGACCCAGTACTTC. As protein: CASSRAGGPMETQYF.

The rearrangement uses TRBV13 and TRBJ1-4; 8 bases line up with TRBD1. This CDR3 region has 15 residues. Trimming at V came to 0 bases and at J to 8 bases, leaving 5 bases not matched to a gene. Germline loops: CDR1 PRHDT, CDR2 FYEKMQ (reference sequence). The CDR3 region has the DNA TGTGCCAGCAGCTTAGGCGCAGGGGGCACCGAAAAACTGTTTTTT. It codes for CASSLGAGGTEKLFF.

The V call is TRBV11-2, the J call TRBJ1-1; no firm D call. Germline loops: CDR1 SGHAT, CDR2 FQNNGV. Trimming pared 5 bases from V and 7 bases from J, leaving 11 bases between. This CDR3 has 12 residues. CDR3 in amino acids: CASSPRYDEAFF. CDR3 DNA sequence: TGTGCCAGCAGCCCCCGCTACGATGAAGCTTTCTTT.

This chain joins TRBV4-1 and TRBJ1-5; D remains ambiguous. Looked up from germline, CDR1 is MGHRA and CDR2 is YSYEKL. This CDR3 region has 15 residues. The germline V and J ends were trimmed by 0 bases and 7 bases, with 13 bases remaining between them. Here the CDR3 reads CASSQDGMGSQPQHF. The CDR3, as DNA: TGCGCCAGCAGCCAAGATGGGATGGGGAGCCAGCCCCAGCATTTT.

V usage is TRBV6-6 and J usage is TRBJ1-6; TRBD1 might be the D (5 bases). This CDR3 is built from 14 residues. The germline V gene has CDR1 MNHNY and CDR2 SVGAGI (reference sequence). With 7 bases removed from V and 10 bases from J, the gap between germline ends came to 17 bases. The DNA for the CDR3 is TGTGCCAGCACTCTACGGGGGGGGGAGTCACCCCTCCACTTT. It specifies CASTLRGGESPLHF.

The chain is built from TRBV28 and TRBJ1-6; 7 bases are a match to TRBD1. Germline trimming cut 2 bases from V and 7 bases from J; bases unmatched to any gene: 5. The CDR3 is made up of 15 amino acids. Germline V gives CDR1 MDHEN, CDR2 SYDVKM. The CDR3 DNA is TGTGCCAGCAGTTTACAAGTGGGACAGAATTCACCCCTCCACTTT. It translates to CASSLQVGQNSPLHF.

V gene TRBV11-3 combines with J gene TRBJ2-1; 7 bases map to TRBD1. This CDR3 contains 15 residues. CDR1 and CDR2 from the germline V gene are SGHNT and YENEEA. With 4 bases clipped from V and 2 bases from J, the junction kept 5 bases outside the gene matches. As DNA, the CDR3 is TGTGCCAGCAGCTCGAGCGGACAGGCCTACAATGAGCAGTTCTTC. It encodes CASSSSGQAYNEQFF.

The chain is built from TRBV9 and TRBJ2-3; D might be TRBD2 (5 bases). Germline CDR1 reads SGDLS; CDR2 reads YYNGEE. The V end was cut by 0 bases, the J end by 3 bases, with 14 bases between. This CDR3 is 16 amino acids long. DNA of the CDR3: TGTGCCAGCAGCGTAGCCACAATAACGGGAACAGATACGCAGTATTTT. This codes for CASSVATITGTDTQYF. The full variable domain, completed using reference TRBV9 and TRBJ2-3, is DSGVTQTPKHLITATGQRVTLRCSPRSGDLSVYWYQQSLDQGLQFLIQYYNGEERAKGNILERFSAQQFPDLHSELNLSSLELGDSALYFCASSVATITGTDTQYFGPGTRLTVL.

The CDR3 region has the DNA TGTGCCAGCAGTCGACAGGGGGCCCGATTAGGTGGCTACACCTTC. It codes for CASSRQGARLGGYTF. This chain uses TRBV28 with TRBJ1-2; 10 bases line up with TRBD1. In germline, CDR1 is MDHEN, CDR2 SYDVKM. The CDR3 is made up of 15 amino acids. V lost 5 bases, J lost 7 bases, and 10 bases stayed unmatched.

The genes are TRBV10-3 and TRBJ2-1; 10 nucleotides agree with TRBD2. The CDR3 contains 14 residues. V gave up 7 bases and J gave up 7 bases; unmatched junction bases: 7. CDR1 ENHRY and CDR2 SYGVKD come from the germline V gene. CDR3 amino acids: CAITGLAEGNEQFF. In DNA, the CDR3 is TGTGCCATCACTGGACTAGCGGAGGGGAATGAGCAGTTCTTC.

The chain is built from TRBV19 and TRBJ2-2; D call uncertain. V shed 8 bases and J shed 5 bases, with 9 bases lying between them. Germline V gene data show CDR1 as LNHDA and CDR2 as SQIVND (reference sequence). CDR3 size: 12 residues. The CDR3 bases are TGTGCCAGTGCTTATAGAACCGGGGAGCTGTTTTTT. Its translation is CASAYRTGELFF. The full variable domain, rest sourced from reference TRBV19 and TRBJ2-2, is DGGITQSPKYLFRKEGQNVTLSCEQNLNHDAMYWYRQDPGQGLRLIYYSQIVNDFQKGDIAEGYSVSREKKESFPLTVTSAQKNPTAFYLCASAYRTGELFFGEGSRLTVL.

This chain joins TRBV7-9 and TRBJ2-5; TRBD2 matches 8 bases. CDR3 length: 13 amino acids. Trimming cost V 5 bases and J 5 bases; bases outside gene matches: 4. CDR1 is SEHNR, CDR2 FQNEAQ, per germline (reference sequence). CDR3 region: CASSPGLVETQYF. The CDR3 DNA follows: TGTGCCAGCAGCCCGGGACTAGTGGAGACCCAGTACTTC.

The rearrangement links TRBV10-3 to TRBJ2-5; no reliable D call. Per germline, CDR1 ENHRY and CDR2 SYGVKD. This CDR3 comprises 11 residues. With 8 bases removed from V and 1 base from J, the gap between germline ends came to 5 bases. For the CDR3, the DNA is TGTGCCATCGGGCCCCAAGAGACCCAGTACTTC. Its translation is CAIGPQETQYF.